The entry below describes one TCR beta chain. The sample originates from a study of blood T cell repertoires in COVID-19. Overall study: Sources were T cells, B-cell-depleted T cells, or PBMCs; the material itself was cDNA or gDNA.

Assay used: immunoSEQ multiplex PCR; TCRdb lists only in-frame clones, some missing. The sample gives roughly 380,000 clones, more than 75% of which show up once; 1.3% is in the top ten. Cohort 3 recovery required two negative PCRs, clearance, or symptom resolution. The clonotype comes from a man younger than 45 who had recovered from COVID-19. Sequences were obtained from PBMCs or T cells enriched from blood (not recorded which).

Here the CDR3 DNA reads TGTGCCAGCAGCCAAGACTACTATACCAGTACTGGAAACACCATATATTTT. It yields the protein CASSQDYYTSTGNTIYF. The rearrangement uses TRBV4-2 and TRBJ1-3; D remains ambiguous. Germline-derived CDR1 and CDR2 are LGHNA and YNFKEQ. CDR3 size: 17 residues. V was cut by 0 bases and J by 2 bases, with 14 bases left in between.